These 7 T cell receptor beta chains came from one sample sequenced in a study of technical replicates of blood from several donors. Sequenced by immunoSEQ multiplex PCR; TCRdb stores in-frame clones only, minus some. The repertoire holds about 83,000 clones, with about 92% as singletons. The sequencing input was T cells isolated from PBMCs. The source of these receptors is a human donor in good health.

This rearrangement joins TRBV27 to TRBJ2-2; maybe TRBD2 (6 bases). Germline CDR1 reads MNHEY; CDR2 reads SMNVEV (reference sequence). V was clipped by 3 bases and J by 6 bases, with 8 bases between them. This CDR3 comprises 13 residues. CDR3 bases: TGTGCCAGCAGTTTGTGGGACTCCGGGGAGCTGTTTTTT. Protein sequence: CASSLWDSGELFF.

This clone came up once. The J gene is TRBJ1-1, the V gene TRBV6-1, with TRBD1 as a possible D gene (5 bases). V gave up 4 bases and J gave up 1 base, with 7 bases separating them. Per the germline V gene, CDR1 is MNHNS and CDR2 is SASEGT. The CDR3 runs 13 residues. This CDR3 is CASSGQGNTEAFF. In nucleotides, the CDR3 is TGTGCCAGCAGTGGCCAGGGGAACACTGAAGCTTTCTTT.

The DNA for the CDR3 is TGTGCCAGCAGCTTTGGTTCCGGGACAGTAAATGAGCAGTTCTTC. As protein: CASSFGSGTVNEQFF. This chain connects TRBV7-6 to TRBJ2-1; 7 bases match TRBD1. CDR3 length: 15 residues. Germline V gene lookup returns CDR1 SGHVS and CDR2 FNYEAQ. With 3 bases clipped from V and 7 bases from J, the junction kept 9 bases outside the gene matches.

The gene calls are TRBV6-5 and TRBJ1-2; D is possibly TRBD1 (6 bases). This CDR3 has 15 residues. Germline V gene sequence: CDR1 MNHEY, CDR2 SVGAGI. V was clipped by 2 bases and J by 1 base, with 11 bases between them. CDR3 loop: CASSYRQGGNYGYTF. The CDR3 coding sequence is TGTGCCAGCAGTTACAGACAAGGGGGTAACTATGGCTACACCTTC.

V usage is TRBV15 and J usage is TRBJ2-3; 7 nucleotides match TRBD2. The CDR3 totals 15 residues. Trimming took 1 base from V and 6 from J; bases not matched to a gene: 7. CDR1 is LNHNV, CDR2 YYDKDF, per germline (reference sequence). The CDR3 nucleotides are TGTGCCACCAGCAGAGTCAAGGCGGGAGCGGATACGCAGTATTTT. This sequence encodes CATSRVKAGADTQYF.

The rearrangement joins TRBV27 to TRBJ2-7, with TRBD1 matching over 7 bases. The CDR3 runs to 13 residues. The germline V gene has CDR1 MNHEY and CDR2 SMNVEV (reference sequence). Trimming removed 7 bases from V and 0 bases from J; junction bases left unmatched: 3. The CDR3 DNA reads TGTGCCAGCAAGAGGGACAGCTCCTACGAGCAGTACTTC. This gives the protein CASKRDSSYEQYF.

V usage is TRBV6-6 and J usage is TRBJ1-1, with D maybe TRBD1 (6 bases). The germline gives CDR1 MNHNY, CDR2 SVGAGI (reference sequence). The CDR3 has 15 amino acids. With 0 bases removed from V and 5 bases from J, the gap between germline ends came to 13 bases. CDR3 loop: CASSYSMGGRTEAFF. The CDR3 DNA reads TGTGCCAGCAGTTACTCGATGGGGGGGCGGACTGAAGCTTTCTTT.